The source of this T cell receptor beta chain is a study of cytotoxic CD8 clonotypes in ibrutinib-treated CLL. About the research overall: Response samples were taken after a median of about 11 months on treatment, range 6 to 36.

Germline CDR1 and CDR2: LNHDA and SQIVND (reference sequence). This CDR3 has 13 amino acids. V lost 3 bases, J lost 4 bases, and 9 bases lay in between. Repertoires were generated with immunoSEQ multiplex PCR, while TCRdb's copy carries only in-frame clones and drops some. Of some 200,000 clones in the sample, roughly three quarters are singletons; the top ten hold about 6.2%. This sample comprised PBMCs, obtained after 12 months of ibrutinib treatment. The chain employs TRBV19 and TRBJ1-1; D is unresolved. The TCR was taken from a human donor with chronic lymphocytic leukemia. The CDR3 sequence is CASSMGRGTEAFF. CDR3 coding DNA: TGTGCCAGTAGTATGGGCCGGGGCACTGAAGCTTTCTTT.